One and the same sample provided the 32 T cell receptor beta chains below, sequenced in a study of tumor-infiltrating lymphocytes in primary liver carcinoma. Each 20-30 mg portion of unsorted bulk tissue served as the source for co-extraction of RNA and DNA. With 500 ng total RNA as template and a constant-region primer, TCR beta cDNA was made. Each TCR beta library was derived from three nested multiplex PCR rounds that employed slightly modified ARM-PCR. Running around 9 cycles apiece, the first two PCR rounds relied on TRBV1-TRBV30 forward primers together with a C-beta reverse primer. TCRdb re-analysed the multiplex PCR reads in MiXCR, keeping a single row per CDR3 protein. Of around 120,000 distinct CDR3 sequences detected, approximately 70% appear once; the ten largest clones hold 9.3%. Specimen: liver tumor tissue from sampling region 1. This sample's subset: tumor region T1, superior pole. The origin of the receptors is a woman aged 55-70 years with primary liver carcinoma and hepatitis B virus infection.

A note on this clonotype: One end of the junction is discordant with germline, which a read error may explain. V and J are TRBV28 and TRBJ1-1; 8 bases line up with TRBD1. The CDR3 extends over 18 amino acids. CDR1 and CDR2 from the germline V gene are MDHEN and SYDVKM. The CDR3 loop is CASRDRGLGRRLNTEAFF. CDR3 in DNA: TGTGCCAGCAGAGACAGGGGACTCGGTAGGCGGCTGAACACTGAAGCTTTCTTC.

The V gene is TRBV6-6, the J gene TRBJ1-2; 8 bases map to TRBD1. CDR3 size: 15 residues. Trimming cost V 4 bases and J 10 bases; bases outside gene matches: 14. The germline gives CDR1 MNHNY, CDR2 SVGAGI (reference sequence). The CDR3, as DNA: TGTGCCAGCAGTTCGCGGACAGGGTCTAACTATTTCTACACCTTC. Translation gives CASSSRTGSNYFYTF.

On this clonotype: A much larger clone differs from this one at a single base, so this may be a read error. This chain links TRBV7-8 with TRBJ2-3, with D possibly TRBD2 on 6 matching bases. Germline CDR1 reads SGHVS; CDR2 reads FQNEAQ. This CDR3 is built from 17 residues. CDR3 sequence (DNA): TGTGACAGCAGCTTAGCGCCGGGACTTTTGAAAACAGATACGCAGTATTTT. This sequence encodes CDSSLAPGLLKTDTQYF.

CDR3 bases: TGTGCCAGCAGCCTACGGACAGGTCGGGGTCAGCCCCAGCATTTT. Its translation is CASSLRTGRGQPQHF. The rearrangement joins TRBV5-8 to TRBJ1-5; TRBD1 matches at 7 bases. There are 15 residues in the CDR3. Germline CDR1 SGHTS, CDR2 YDEGEE. After removal of 4 bases from V and 6 bases from J, the junction contained 10 bases not matched to a gene.

The chain links TRBV7-9 to TRBJ2-1, with TRBD2 identical over 10 bases. The length of the CDR3 is 16 residues. Germline V gene sequence: CDR1 SEHNR, CDR2 FQNEAQ (reference sequence). The trim removed 1 base at V and 8 bases at J, leaving 8 bases unmatched. Here the CDR3 reads CASSLGSLAGVDEQFF. The CDR3, as DNA: TGTGCCAGCAGCTTAGGGTCTCTAGCGGGAGTCGATGAGCAGTTCTTC.

This clonotype was observed once. A much larger clonotype is one base distant, so this may be a read error. The chain employs TRBV6-1 and TRBJ2-3; 10 bases map to TRBD2. The CDR3 spans 15 residues. In germline, CDR1 is MNHNS, CDR2 SASEGT. Trimming took 6 bases from V and 6 from J; bases not matched to a gene: 9. The CDR3 coding sequence is TGTGCCAGCAGCACACTAGCGGGATGGCCTGATACGCAGTATTTT. Translation gives CASSTLAGWPDTQYF.

This clonotype was seen at least ten times. The chain uses TRBV29-1 and TRBJ2-5; 12 bases align to TRBD2. Trimming took 4 bases from V and 2 from J; bases not matched to a gene: 5. CDR1 is SQVTM, CDR2 ANQGSEA, per germline. CDR3 length equals 15 residues. CDR3: CSVALAGGVQETQYF. CDR3 in DNA: TGCAGCGTTGCCCTAGCGGGAGGGGTACAAGAGACCCAGTACTTC.

As concerns this clonotype: A much larger clone lies a single base off, so this may be a read error. The rearrangement uses TRBV12-3 or TRBV12-4 and TRBJ2-5; 10 bases map to TRBD2. The CDR3 covers 15 residues. V was clipped by 8 bases and J by 1 base; unmatched bases: 7. The CDR3 nucleotides are TGTGCCAGCGGTGTACTAGCGGGGATCCAAGAGACCCAGTACTTC. Its translation: CASGVLAGIQETQYF.

The sample holds many counts of this clonotype. The chain uses TRBV6-2 or TRBV6-3 and TRBJ2-1; D uncertain. The CDR3 extends over 11 amino acids. The V end lost 2 bases, the J end lost 5 bases, and 1 base lay between the germline ends. From germline, CDR1 is MNHEY and CDR2 SVGEGT. The CDR3 DNA reads TGTGCCAGCAGTTACGACAATGAGCAGTTCTTC. Protein sequence: CASSYDNEQFF.

Regarding this clonotype: This may be a read error, as it is one base from a much larger clone. The J gene is TRBJ1-1, the V gene TRBV4-1, with D perhaps matching TRBD1 (5 bases). The CDR3 sequence is 15 residues long. Germline values: CDR1 MGHRA, CDR2 YSYEKL. In DNA, the CDR3 is TGCGCCACCCAGACGGGGTTGGGGGTGAACACTGAAGCTCTCTTT. Its protein product is CATQTGLGVNTEALF.

In this sample, this clonotype turned up many times. The rearrangement links TRBV5-4 to TRBJ2-2; TRBD2 aligns across 7 bases. Germline V gives CDR1 SGHNT, CDR2 YYREEE (reference sequence). The CDR3 is 15 amino acids. Trimming at V came to 4 bases and at J to 1 base, leaving 4 bases not matched to a gene. DNA of the CDR3: TGTGCCAGCAGCACCACTAGCGTGAACACCGGGGAGCTGTTTTTT. This codes for CASSTTSVNTGELFF.

As regards this clonotype: A read error may explain this, as a much larger clone is one base away. The conserved final phenylalanine or tryptophan is absent from the CDR3, which likely points to a read error. The gene calls are TRBV4-2 and TRBJ2-5; 7 bases are shared with TRBD2. Germline V CDR1 and CDR2: LGHNA, YNFKEQ. V was pared by 4 bases and J by 3 bases, with 14 bases of the junction left unmatched. The CDR3 totals 17 residues. This CDR3 is CASSPGSGIPAEETQYL. The CDR3 coding sequence is TGTGCCAGCAGCCCAGGGAGCGGGATCCCGGCTGAAGAGACCCAGTACTTG.

J is TRBJ2-3 and V is TRBV12-3 or TRBV12-4; perhaps TRBD1 as D (6 bases). The CDR3 runs to 15 residues. This CDR3 reads CVCSRGQISTDTQYF. The DNA for the CDR3 is TGTGTCTGCAGCCGCGGACAGATTAGCACAGATACGCAGTATTTT.

Points on this clonotype: Being one base from a much bigger clone, this may be a read error. This chain uses TRBV29-1 with TRBJ1-1, with D possibly TRBD1 on 6 matching bases. Germline V gene lookup returns CDR1 SQVTM and CDR2 ANQGSEA. The CDR3 loop spans 15 amino acids. Trimming pared 5 bases from V and 0 bases from J, leaving 16 bases between. As DNA, the CDR3 is TGCAGCGTTTCTACAGGGACCGTTATGAACACTGAAGCTTTCTTT. It codes for CSVSTGTVMNTEAFF.

Points on this clonotype: Just one base apart from a much larger clone, this may be a read error. The gene calls are TRBV29-1 and TRBJ2-1; tentative D call: TRBD2 (6 bases). CDR3 length equals 12 residues. Germline V lookup: CDR1 SQVTM, CDR2 ANQGSEA. The CDR3 loop is CSAGDSHNEQFF. The CDR3, as DNA: TGCAGCGCCGGGGACTCCCACAATGAGCAGTTCTTC.

Concerning this clonotype itself: In this CDR3 the conserved last residue, phenylalanine or tryptophan, is missing, so a read error is likely. It is unclear where the CDR3 begins or ends on the DNA, so no DNA is shown, and the CDR3 is as TCRdb lists it. V gene TRBV12-5 combines with J gene TRBJ1-2. A total of 14 residues make up the CDR3, ends included. Germline CDR1 is LGHNT and CDR2 is FRNRAP. The CDR3 sequence is CASGLVRSGGGYTV.

This clonotype was seen a handful of times. The chain recombines TRBV12-5 with TRBJ2-1, with a possible D match to TRBD2 (6 bases). Trimming left V 0 bases short and J 8 bases short, with 20 bases between. Germline loops: CDR1 LGHNT, CDR2 FRNRAP. The CDR3 runs to 17 residues. In nucleotides, the CDR3 is TGTGCTAGTGGTTTGGTTGTTCGGTGGGAGGCCCACGATGAGCAGTTCTTC. It encodes CASGLVVRWEAHDEQFF.

About this clonotype: Since a much larger clone is just one base distant, this may be a read error. The chain is built from TRBV4-1 and TRBJ1-1; 7 bases match TRBD1. Germline CDR1 and CDR2: MGHRA and YSYEKL. The junction had 7 bases not matched to a gene; V was cut back by 1 base and J by 5 bases. The CDR3 covers 15 residues. The CDR3 is CASSQAWTQGTEAFF. CDR3 DNA: TGCGCCAGCAGCCAAGCTTGGACACAGGGGACTGAAGCTTTCTTT.

On this clonotype: A clone one base away is much larger, so this may be a read error. Lacking the conserved final phenylalanine or tryptophan, this CDR3 likely reflects a read error. This chain uses TRBV30 with TRBJ2-1, with no clear D. Trimming stripped 2 bases from V and 9 bases from J, with 8 bases between. CDR1 and CDR2 (germline): GTSNPN, SVGIG (reference sequence). The CDR3 is 11 amino acids. This CDR3 is CAWSIVREQFL. Here the CDR3 DNA reads TGTGCCTGGAGTATAGTCCGTGAGCAGTTCCTC.

This clonotype was seen a single time. An end of the junction does not agree with germline; a read error may underlie this. This rearrangement joins TRBV11-3 to TRBJ1-1; the D is unclear. Germline V gene sequence: CDR1 SGHNT, CDR2 YENEEA. The CDR3 totals 14 residues. CDR3 residues: CASGLDPAEAEAFF. CDR3 DNA sequence: TGTGCCAGCGGCTTAGATCCGGCGGAAGCTGAAGCTTTCTTT.

Concerning this clonotype itself: This may stem from a read error, because a much larger clone lies one nucleotide away. The CDR3, as DNA: TGTGCCAGCAGTTACAACAGGGTTCCTCCCTACACCTTC. This sequence encodes CASSYNRVPPYTF. The chain is built from TRBV6-5 and TRBJ1-2; TRBD1 might be the D (6 bases). This CDR3 has 13 amino acids. With 2 bases removed from V and 10 bases from J, the gap between germline ends came to 14 bases. Germline lookup yields CDR1 MNHEY and CDR2 SVGAGI.

Comment on this clonotype: The junction departs from germline at one end; a sequencing error may be responsible. This rearrangement joins TRBV11-2 to TRBJ2-7; weak D call: TRBD2 (6 bases). From germline, CDR1 is SGHAT and CDR2 FQNNGV. CDR3 length: 11 amino acids. In DNA form, the CDR3 reads TGTGCCAGCAGCCCGGACTACGTGCAGTATTTC. Translating gives CASSPDYVQYF.

This clonotype was seen ten or more times. The chain is built from TRBV6-1 and TRBJ2-1; the D gene is possibly TRBD1 (5 bases). Germline V lookup: CDR1 MNHNS, CDR2 SASEGT. The CDR3 contains 15 residues. V lost 2 bases, J lost 7 bases, and 15 bases lay in between. The CDR3 sequence is CASSERGRVRNEQFF. The CDR3 DNA reads TGTGCCAGCAGTGAAAGGGGAAGGGTCAGGAATGAGCAGTTCTTC.

Of note for this clonotype: Without the conserved terminal phenylalanine or tryptophan, this CDR3 likely stems from a read error. The chain carries TRBV7-8 and TRBJ1-1; 9 bases align to TRBD1. CDR3 length: 15 residues. The germline gives CDR1 SGHVS, CDR2 FQNEAQ. CDR3 sequence (DNA): TGTGCCAGCAGCTTCCGGGACAGGGCGAACAATGAAGCTTTCTCT. It specifies CASSFRDRANNEAFS.

This clonotype was detected ten times or more. This rearrangement joins TRBV4-1 to TRBJ2-7; 7 bases align to TRBD1. The CDR3 consists of 15 residues. The junction had 5 bases not matched to a gene; V was cut back by 1 base and J by 2 bases. Germline CDR1 is MGHRA and CDR2 is YSYEKL. CDR3 in amino acids: CASSQALTGTYEQYF. The CDR3 bases are TGCGCCAGCAGCCAAGCCCTGACAGGGACCTACGAGCAGTACTTC.

This clonotype was picked up one time. Relative to the germline gene, one junction end is altered; a read error may explain this. The CDR3 loop is CASSGWPVTGGSVDTRYF. Here the CDR3 DNA reads TGTGCCAGCAGTGGGTGGCCGGTGACTGGCGGGTCTGTAGATACGCGGTATTTT. The chain couples TRBV2 to TRBJ2-3; D might be TRBD2 (5 bases). Germline CDR1 reads SNHLY; CDR2 reads FYNNEI. The CDR3 has 18 amino acids. Supplemented by reference TRBV2 and TRBJ2-3, the full variable domain reads EPEVTQTPSHQVTQMGQEVILRCVPISNHLYFYWYRQILGQKVEFLVSFYNNEISEKSEIFDDQFSVERPDGSNFTLKIRSTKLEDSAMYFCASSGWPVTGGSVDTRYFGPGTRLTVL.

Note on this clonotype: The junction shows a germline mismatch at one end, possibly a read error. CDR3: CASSPDRDWGGYAF. The CDR3 DNA reads TGTGCCAGCAGCCCGGACAGGGACTGGGGCGGTTACGCCTTC. The chain uses TRBV11-2 and TRBJ1-2; TRBD1 aligns across 8 bases. The germline V gene has CDR1 SGHAT and CDR2 FQNNGV. The CDR3 length is 14 residues. Variable domain in full (rest from reference TRBV11-2 and TRBJ1-2): EAGVAQSPRYKIIEKRQSVAFWCNPISGHATLYWYQQILGQGPKLLIQFQNNGVVDDSQLPKDRFSAERLKGVDSTLKIQPAKLEDSAVYLCASSPDRDWGGYAFGSGTRLTVV.

Turning to this clonotype: This could be a read error, since a much larger clone is one nucleotide away. V gene TRBV30 combines with J gene TRBJ2-7; D not resolved. CDR1 and CDR2 from the germline V gene are GTSNPN and SVGIG (reference sequence). The CDR3 length is 9 residues. The V gene lost 6 bases and the J gene lost 7 bases, with 7 bases spanning the gap. The CDR3 DNA reads as TGTGCCTGTATTAAGGAGCAGTACTTC. Amino acids: CACIKEQYF. Together with reference TRBV30 and TRBJ2-7, the CDR3 gives the full variable domain: SQTIHQWPATLVQPVGSPLSLECTVEGTSNPNLYWYRQAAGRGLQLLFYSVGIGQISSEVPQNLSASRPQDRQFILSSKKLLLSDSGFYLCACIKEQYFGPGTRLTVT.

Concerning this clonotype itself: This is likely a read error, given that the CDR3 carries no conserved phenylalanine or tryptophan at its end. V usage is TRBV28 and J usage is TRBJ1-5; 7 nucleotides align to TRBD1. The CDR3 extends over 16 amino acids. Trimming at V came to 10 bases and at J to 4 bases, leaving 16 bases not matched to a gene. Per germline, CDR1 MDHEN and CDR2 SYDVKM. The CDR3 here is CATTVIGGAVNQPQHL. CDR3 bases: TGTGCCACGACCGTGATAGGGGGCGCAGTGAATCAGCCCCAGCATCTT.

The genes are TRBV7-8 and TRBJ2-5, with D perhaps matching TRBD2 (6 bases). The CDR3 runs 17 residues. Trimming left V 5 bases short and J 1 base short, with 20 bases between. CDR1 SGHVS and CDR2 FQNEAQ come from the germline V gene. As DNA, the CDR3 is TGTGCCAGCAGCGGGGCGGGGCAGGCCCTTCTCCAAGAGACCCAGTACTTC. Amino acid sequence: CASSGAGQALLQETQYF.

The chain joins TRBV7-9 to TRBJ1-1, with TRBD1 matching 9 bases. The CDR3 is 13 amino acids. Germline V gene lookup returns CDR1 SEHNR and CDR2 FQNEAQ (reference sequence). The J segment lost 11 bases and the V segment lost 8 bases, leaving 12 bases of the junction unmatched. The CDR3 nucleotides are TGTGCCAGCGGCGCGGGACAGGGCGAGACTGCTTTCTTT. Its protein is CASGAGQGETAFF.

This clonotype was observed a handful of times. One junction end does not reproduce the germline sequence, and a read error may be involved. This sequence joins TRBV14 and TRBJ2-2; tentative D call: TRBD2 (5 bases). This CDR3 is built from 18 residues. The germline V gene has CDR1 SGHDN and CDR2 FVKESK. The CDR3 protein is CASSQDPYIATNTGELLF. CDR3 sequence (DNA): TGTGCCAGCAGCCAAGACCCTTATATCGCGACGAACACCGGGGAGCTGCTTTTT.